This TCR beta chain was obtained from a study of metastatic and nonmetastatic thyroid tumors. Across the study: Both malignant and benign thyroid patients supplied peripheral blood and tumor or nodule tissue samples, across which the repertoires of these patients were then compared. Points from the study as a whole: As reported, TCR beta diversity in blood and tumor was significantly higher in malignant thyroid tumors than in benign nodules.

Until they underwent thyroid surgery, no patient had received any treatment. Per the study methods: A classifier of distant metastasis in papillary thyroid cancer was built from CDR3 differences (across clinicopathological groups). TCRdb reprocessed the PCR reads using MiXCR. These V and J calls originate from TCRdb's pipeline instead of the authors' own analysis. This sample has fewer than 35,000 clones, with 30% found just once. This clone was counted at least ten times. The target antigen is unknown. The CDR3 covers 13 residues. V gave up 3 bases and J gave up 4 bases, with 10 bases separating them. CDR1 GTSNPN and CDR2 SVGIG come from the germline V gene (reference sequence).

Sequenced sample: blood. The TCR comes from a female donor with papillary thyroid cancer or a benign thyroid nodule (not recorded which). Some clones in this sample may be carry-over from other donors' samples. The J gene is TRBJ1-5, the V gene TRBV30; D gene unclear. Here the CDR3 reads CAWSLGVNQPQHF. The CDR3 region has the DNA TGTGCCTGGAGCCTCGGAGTTAATCAGCCCCAGCATTTT.